The 25 T cell receptor beta chains below all came from one sample that was sequenced in a study of response to subunit inactivated influenza vaccine. TCRdb ran MiXCR on the RT-PCR reads and lists one entry per CDR3 protein. This sample has roughly 760,000 distinct CDR3 sequences, with 21% found just once. This specimen was PBMCs from blood, taken around 5 days after vaccination. Source of these receptors: a man between 45 and 60 years old who received an inactivated influenza vaccine.

The rearrangement links TRBV4-2 to TRBJ2-2; the match to TRBD2 covers 8 bases. The CDR3 is 17 amino acids. Trimming cost V 1 base and J 7 bases; bases outside gene matches: 11. In germline, CDR1 is LGHNA, CDR2 YNFKEQ. CDR3 DNA: TGTGCCAGCAGCCAAGTACTAGAGCGGGAGTTTAGCGGGGAGCTGTTTTTT. Residues: CASSQVLEREFSGELFF.

Points on this clonotype: The germline gene is not matched at one end of the junction; a read error may be the cause. This chain connects TRBV9 to TRBJ2-7; possibly TRBD2 for D (5 bases). The germline gives CDR1 SGDLS, CDR2 YYNGEE. CDR3 length: 14 residues. CDR3 residues: CASSVGPAATPRNF. The CDR3 DNA follows: TGTGCCAGCAGCGTAGGCCCAGCGGCCACACCCCGGAACTTC.

The chain employs TRBV7-7 and TRBJ2-3; 9 bases are a match to TRBD2. Germline lookup yields CDR1 SSHAT and CDR2 FNYEAQ (reference sequence). This CDR3 region has 15 residues. The trim removed 4 bases at V and 4 bases at J, leaving 6 bases unmatched. DNA for the CDR3: TGTGCCAGCAGCTCAGGGACTAGCAAAGCAGATACGCAGTATTTT. Amino acid sequence: CASSSGTSKADTQYF. Supplemented by reference TRBV7-7 and TRBJ2-3, the full variable domain reads GAGVSQSPRYKVTKRGQDVTLRCDPISSHATLYWYQQALGQGPEFLTYFNYEAQPDKSGLPSDRFSAERPEGSISTLTIQRTEQRDSAMYRCASSSGTSKADTQYFGPGTRLTVL.

Only a few counts were recorded for this clonotype. The CDR3 DNA is TGTGCCAGCAGCTTAGGATGGGGACAGTTGAACACTGAAGCTTTCTTT. Amino acid sequence: CASSLGWGQLNTEAFF. V and J are TRBV11-2 and TRBJ1-1, with 7 bases that match TRBD1. Germline loops: CDR1 SGHAT, CDR2 FQNNGV. There are 16 residues in the CDR3. The trim removed 1 base at V and 0 bases at J, leaving 5 bases unmatched.

The chain carries TRBV4-3 and TRBJ1-2; 9 nucleotides align to TRBD1. Germline CDR1 and CDR2: LGHNA and YSLEER. Trimming removed 1 base from V and 5 bases from J; junction bases left unmatched: 2. The CDR3 extends over 14 amino acids. In nucleotides, the CDR3 is TGCGCCAGCAGCCAAGGGACAGGGGAATATGGCTACACCTTC. Its protein is CASSQGTGEYGYTF.

The chain carries TRBV20-1 and TRBJ2-4, with 10 bases fitting TRBD2. This CDR3 is 13 amino acids long. Per the germline V gene, CDR1 is DFQATT and CDR2 is SNEGSKA (reference sequence). V lost 6 bases, J lost 8 bases, and 7 bases stayed unmatched. CDR3 coding DNA: TGCAGTGCCAGTAGCGGGGGGCAGTACATTCAGTACTTC. It specifies CSASSGGQYIQYF.

This clonotype was counted a few times. The chain joins TRBV7-8 to TRBJ2-1; 9 bases are shared with TRBD1. Germline V gene sequence: CDR1 SGHVS, CDR2 FQNEAQ. This CDR3 is built from 14 residues. J lost 6 bases, V lost 5 bases, and 5 bases had no gene match. The DNA of the CDR3 is TGTGCCAGCAGCAATAGGGACAGGGCCAATGAGCAGTTCTTC. This sequence encodes CASSNRDRANEQFF.

The chain couples TRBV28 to TRBJ1-1; D perhaps matches TRBD1 (6 bases). Trimming took 6 bases from V and 10 from J, leaving 15 bases between them. This CDR3 comprises 12 residues. Looked up from germline, CDR1 is MDHEN and CDR2 is SYDVKM. CDR3 sequence reads: CASSWKKGGAFF. The CDR3 DNA is TGTGCCAGCAGCTGGAAGAAGGGGGGAGCTTTCTTT.

The chain joins TRBV20-1 to TRBJ2-5; D might be TRBD2 (6 bases). Germline CDR1 DFQATT, CDR2 SNEGSKA (reference sequence). Trimming took 5 bases from V and 5 from J, leaving 15 bases between them. The CDR3 runs to 13 residues. The CDR3 DNA is TGCAGTGCTCCTGGGACTTTCATGGAGACCCAGTACTTC. This encodes CSAPGTFMETQYF.

This clonotype has just a few counts. The CDR3 loop is CASTLRGLAGGRGTDTQYF. In DNA, the CDR3 is TGTGCCAGCACTCTCCGGGGACTAGCGGGGGGAAGGGGCACAGATACGCAGTATTTT. The chain joins TRBV6-1 to TRBJ2-3; the match to TRBD2 covers 15 bases. V dropped 7 bases and J dropped 1; count of bases not matched to a gene: 12. Germline assignment: CDR1 MNHNS and CDR2 SASEGT. The CDR3 contains 19 residues.

The chain has TRBV28 and TRBJ1-2; D is uncertain. Trimming took 3 bases from V and 1 from J, leaving 3 bases between them. The germline CDR1 and CDR2 sequences are MDHEN and SYDVKM. This CDR3 is built from 12 residues. In DNA, the CDR3 is TGTGCCAGCAGTTTTAATAACTATGGCTACACCTTC. Translating it yields CASSFNNYGYTF.

This clonotype was seen repeatedly, ten times or more. The CDR3 DNA follows: TGTGCCAGCAGCTTCGCCGGGACCTACAATGAGCAGTTCTTC. It specifies CASSFAGTYNEQFF. The chain employs TRBV7-9 and TRBJ2-1, with D possibly matching TRBD2 (5 bases). Trimming removed 3 bases from V and 2 bases from J, with 8 bases in between. The length of the CDR3 is 14 residues. Germline V CDR1 and CDR2: SEHNR, FQNEAQ (reference sequence).

The rearrangement joins TRBV9 to TRBJ1-4; D remains ambiguous. This CDR3 spans 14 amino acids. CDR1 and CDR2 (germline): SGDLS, YYNGEE. Trimming took 0 bases from V and 4 from J, leaving 7 bases between them. CDR3 sequence: CASSVGRINEKLFF. In DNA, the CDR3 is TGTGCCAGCAGCGTAGGGCGGATTAATGAAAAACTGTTTTTT.

This clonotype appeared a few times. J is TRBJ2-2 and V is TRBV12-3 or TRBV12-4; the match to TRBD2 covers 8 bases. V lost 5 bases and J lost 4; bases outside the gene matches: 9. The CDR3 extends over 16 amino acids. As DNA, the CDR3 is TGTGCCAGCAGTGGGGGACTAGGGGGAGTCACCGGGGAGCTGTTTTTT. This gives the protein CASSGGLGGVTGELFF.

This chain links TRBV4-3 with TRBJ2-2; tentatively, D is TRBD1 or TRBD2 (6 bases each). Trimming removed 6 bases at V and 5 bases at J, with 19 bases between. There are 16 residues in the CDR3. Germline V lookup: CDR1 LGHNA, CDR2 YSLEER. The CDR3 reads CASRKEGGSSTGELFF. The CDR3 nucleotides read TGCGCCAGCAGAAAAGAGGGGGGCAGTTCTACCGGGGAGCTGTTTTTT.

This rearrangement joins TRBV20-1 to TRBJ2-1; D perhaps matches TRBD2 (5 bases). V was clipped by 3 bases and J by 6 bases, with 15 bases between them. The germline gives CDR1 DFQATT, CDR2 SNEGSKA (reference sequence). This CDR3 is 14 amino acids long. The CDR3: CSASSPDRGNEQFF. The CDR3 bases are TGCAGTGCTAGTAGCCCAGACCGGGGCAATGAGCAGTTCTTC.

This clonotype was seen a handful of times. CDR3 nucleotides: TGTGCCAGCAGCTTAGTCGAGGTTACCGGGGAGCTGTTTTTT. The encoded protein is CASSLVEVTGELFF. The V gene is TRBV7-6, the J gene TRBJ2-2, with D uncertain. The CDR3 runs 14 residues. V was shortened by 1 base and J by 5 bases, with 8 bases between the two germline ends. Germline CDR1 and CDR2: SGHVS and FNYEAQ.

This clonotype was seen a handful of times. The V call is TRBV24-1, the J call TRBJ2-5; the match to TRBD1 covers 8 bases. The trim removed 4 bases at V and 4 bases at J, leaving 13 bases unmatched. The CDR3 spans 17 residues. CDR1 is KGHDR, CDR2 SFDVKD, per germline. The CDR3 DNA is TGTGCCACCAGTGAACAAACCGACCGGGGGACAGGAGAGACCCAGTACTTC. Amino acids: CATSEQTDRGTGETQYF.

The chain employs TRBV4-3 and TRBJ1-5; D remains ambiguous. The CDR3 runs 14 residues. The V gene's germline CDR1 is LGHNA and CDR2 YSLEER. Trimming stripped 0 bases from V and 7 bases from J, with 10 bases between. CDR3 protein: CASSQDGFLQPQHF. In nucleotides, the CDR3 is TGCGCCAGCAGCCAAGACGGTTTCCTACAGCCCCAGCATTTT.

This clonotype showed up just a few times. The V call is TRBV6-1, the J call TRBJ2-3; the D gene is possibly TRBD1 (6 bases). V was pared by 10 bases and J by 2 bases, with 19 bases between. The germline V gene has CDR1 MNHNS and CDR2 SASEGT. The CDR3 loop spans 15 amino acids. The CDR3 DNA follows: TGTGCCACCGAGACAGGCTGGCGGGTCACAGATACGCAGTATTTT. This codes for CATETGWRVTDTQYF.

The rearrangement joins TRBV7-2 to TRBJ2-1; possible D gene TRBD2, 6 bases. Per the germline V gene, CDR1 is SGHTA and CDR2 is FQGNSA. V was trimmed by 4 bases and J by 4 bases, leaving 17 bases between them. The CDR3 is 16 residues long. CDR3 region: CASSYLVGSMYNEQFF. CDR3 DNA: TGTGCCAGCAGCTATCTCGTCGGGAGTATGTACAATGAGCAGTTCTTC.

The chain joins TRBV9 to TRBJ1-2; D is uncertain. The CDR3 has 13 residues. The germline gives CDR1 SGDLS, CDR2 YYNGEE. V shed 4 bases and J shed 4 bases, with 11 bases lying between them. The CDR3 is CASSQGELYGYTF. CDR3 nucleotide sequence: TGTGCCAGCAGCCAAGGAGAACTCTATGGCTACACCTTC.

The chain employs TRBV20-1 and TRBJ2-7; TRBD1 matches 8 bases. The germline V gene has CDR1 DFQATT and CDR2 SNEGSKA (reference sequence). The V segment lost 5 bases and the J segment 3 bases; nucleotides outside the gene matches: 9. This CDR3 is 14 amino acids long. The CDR3: CSAHTGTGNYEQYF. The CDR3 bases are TGCAGTGCTCACACCGGGACAGGAAACTACGAGCAGTACTTC.

The chain carries TRBV5-4 and TRBJ2-1, with D possibly TRBD2 on 6 matching bases. Germline V gene sequence: CDR1 SGHNT, CDR2 YYREEE (reference sequence). Trimming pared 2 bases from V and 1 base from J, leaving 22 bases between. The CDR3 extends over 19 amino acids. CDR3 DNA sequence: TGTGCCAGCAGCTTTTTCGCTCCGGAGACTAGTAGTTCCTACAATGAGCAGTTCTTC. Its protein is CASSFFAPETSSSYNEQFF.

This clonotype was seen only a few times. The chain has TRBV4-3 and TRBJ1-4; D gene uncertain. The CDR3 totals 12 residues. Trimming removed 4 bases at V and 7 bases at J, with 7 bases between. Germline V lookup: CDR1 LGHNA, CDR2 YSLEER. CDR3 region: CASSPLREKLFF. The CDR3 nucleotides are TGCGCCAGCAGCCCCCTTCGTGAAAAACTGTTTTTT.